This TCR beta chain was identified in a study of blood T cell repertoires in COVID-19. Profiled with immunoSEQ multiplex PCR; TCRdb holds only in-frame clones, not every one. The sample has 280,000 or so clones, approximately 81% seen once; the top ten hold around 2.3%. J lost 3 bases, V lost 4 bases, and 3 bases had no gene match. This CDR3 comprises 16 residues. Germline values: CDR1 SGHRS, CDR2 YFSETQ. The chain uses TRBV5-1 and TRBJ2-3; 15 bases agree with TRBD2. Sequencing was performed on PBMCs or T cells enriched from blood (not recorded which). The TCR comes from a woman aged 45-60 years who had recovered from COVID-19. The CDR3 region is CASSEGLAGGTDTQYF. CDR3 nucleotides: TGCGCCAGCAGCGAGGGACTAGCGGGGGGTACAGATACGCAGTATTTT.